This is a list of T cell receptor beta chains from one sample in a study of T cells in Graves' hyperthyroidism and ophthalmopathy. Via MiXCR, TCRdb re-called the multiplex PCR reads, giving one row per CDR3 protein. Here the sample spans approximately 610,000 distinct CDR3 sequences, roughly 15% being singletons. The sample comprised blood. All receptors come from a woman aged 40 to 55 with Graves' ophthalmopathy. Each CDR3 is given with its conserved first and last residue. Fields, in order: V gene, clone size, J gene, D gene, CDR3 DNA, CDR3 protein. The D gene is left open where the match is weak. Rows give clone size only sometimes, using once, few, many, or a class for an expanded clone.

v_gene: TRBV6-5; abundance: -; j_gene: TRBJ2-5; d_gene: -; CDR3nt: TGTGCCAGCAGTTACTCGATGGGGCCGGAGACCCAGTACTTC; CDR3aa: CASSYSMGPETQYF
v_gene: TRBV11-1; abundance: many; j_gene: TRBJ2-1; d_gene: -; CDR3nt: TGTGCCAGCAGCCAAACGAGCGGGTACTACAATGAGCAGTTCTTC; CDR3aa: CASSQTSGYYNEQFF
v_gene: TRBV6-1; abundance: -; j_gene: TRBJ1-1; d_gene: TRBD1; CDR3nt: TGTGCCAGCAGCGACCACATTGACAGGGGACGTGAAGCTTTCTTT; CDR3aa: CASSDHIDRGREAFF
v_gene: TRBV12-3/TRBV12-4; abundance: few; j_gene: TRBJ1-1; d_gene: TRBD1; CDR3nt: TGTGCCAGCAGTTTAAGGCTCCAGGGGGCGTCTGAAGCTTTCTTT; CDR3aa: CASSLRLQGASEAFF
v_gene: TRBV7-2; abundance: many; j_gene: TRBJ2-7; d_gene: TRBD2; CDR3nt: TGTGCCAGCAATGGAGGGACTAGCGGGCACTACGAGCAGTACTTC; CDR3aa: CASNGGTSGHYEQYF
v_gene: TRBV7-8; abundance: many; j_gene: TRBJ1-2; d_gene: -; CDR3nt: TGTGCCAGCAGCTTAGAAGACCCGCGGGCGACTAACTATGGCTACACCTTC; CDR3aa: CASSLEDPRATNYGYTF
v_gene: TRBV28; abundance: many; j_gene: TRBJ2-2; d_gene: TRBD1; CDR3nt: TGTGCCAGCAGACAAACAGGGGGCGAAAGGACCGGGGAGCTGTTTTTT; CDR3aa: CASRQTGGERTGELFF
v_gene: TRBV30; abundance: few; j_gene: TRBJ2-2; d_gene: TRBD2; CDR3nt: TGTGCCTACGGGACTATTGCCGGGGAGCTGTTTTTT; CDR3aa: CAYGTIAGELFF
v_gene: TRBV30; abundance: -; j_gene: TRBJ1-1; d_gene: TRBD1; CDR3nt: TGTGCCTGGAGCTCCGGGACAGGGGCTGAAGCTTTCTTT; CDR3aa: CAWSSGTGAEAFF
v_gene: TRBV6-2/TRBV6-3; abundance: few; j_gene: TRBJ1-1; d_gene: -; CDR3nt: TGTGCCAGCATCGAAAGGGTTGGGGTCGGTACGAACACTGAAGCTTTCTTT; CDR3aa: CASIERVGVGTNTEAFF
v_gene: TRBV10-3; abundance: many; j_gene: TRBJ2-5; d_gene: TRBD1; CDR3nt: TGTGCCATCAGCCAAAATCAGGGACAGGCCCAGTACTTC; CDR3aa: CAISQNQGQAQYF
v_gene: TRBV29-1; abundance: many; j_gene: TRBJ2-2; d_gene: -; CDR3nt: TGCAGCGTTGAAGAGGAATCCGGGGAGCTGTTTTTT; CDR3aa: CSVEEESGELFF
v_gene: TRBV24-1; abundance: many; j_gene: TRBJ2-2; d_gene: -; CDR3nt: TGTGCCACCAGTGATTTAATGGGACAGAACACCGGGGAGCTGTTTTTT; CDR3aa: CATSDLMGQNTGELFF
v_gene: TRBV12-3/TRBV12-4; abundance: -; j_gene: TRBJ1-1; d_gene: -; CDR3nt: TGTGCCAGCAGTTTCCGCTTTTATTTCAGGGGCCACTATAACACTGAAGCTTTCTTT; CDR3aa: CASSFRFYFRGHYNTEAFF
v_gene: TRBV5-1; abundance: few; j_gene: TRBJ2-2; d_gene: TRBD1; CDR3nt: TGCGCCAGCAGGACAGGGCCATCGAACACCGGGGAGCTGTTTTTT; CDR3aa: CASRTGPSNTGELFF
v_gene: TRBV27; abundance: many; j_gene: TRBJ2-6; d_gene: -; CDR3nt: TGTGCCAGCAGGGCCCTCGGGTCTGGGGCCAACGTCCTGACTTTC; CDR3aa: CASRALGSGANVLTF
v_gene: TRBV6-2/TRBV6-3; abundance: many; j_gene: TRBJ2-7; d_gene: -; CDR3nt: TGTGCCACCCGATGGGGCCACTCCTACGAGCAGTACTTC; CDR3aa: CATRWGHSYEQYF
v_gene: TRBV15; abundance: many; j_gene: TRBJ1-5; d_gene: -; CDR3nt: TGTGCCACCAGCAGAGATAAGAGTAAGGGTCAGCCCCAGCATTTT; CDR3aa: CATSRDKSKGQPQHF
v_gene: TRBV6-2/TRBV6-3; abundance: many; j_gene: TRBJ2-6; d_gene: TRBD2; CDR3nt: TGTGCCAGCAGTTCCTGGACTAGCGGGAGGAAGTCTGGGGCCAACGTCCTGACTTTC; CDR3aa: CASSSWTSGRKSGANVLTF
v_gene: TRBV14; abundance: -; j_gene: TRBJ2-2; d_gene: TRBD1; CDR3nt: TGTGCCAGCAGCCAGCTCGCGGGACAGGGAACCGGGGAGCTGTTTTTT; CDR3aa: CASSQLAGQGTGELFF
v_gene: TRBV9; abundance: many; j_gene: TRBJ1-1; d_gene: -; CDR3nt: TGTGCCAGCAGCGTAGTCGTGTCCCCAACCATGAACACTGAAGCTTTCTTT; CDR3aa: CASSVVVSPTMNTEAFF
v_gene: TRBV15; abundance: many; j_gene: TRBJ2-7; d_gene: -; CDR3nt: TGTGCCACCAGCAGAGTGGGGATGACCCTGTACGAGCAGTACTTC; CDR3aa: CATSRVGMTLYEQYF
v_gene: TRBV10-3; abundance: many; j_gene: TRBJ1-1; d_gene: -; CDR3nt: TGTGCCATCCGGGCCTCCGGGAACACTGAAGCTTTCTTT; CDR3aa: CAIRASGNTEAFF
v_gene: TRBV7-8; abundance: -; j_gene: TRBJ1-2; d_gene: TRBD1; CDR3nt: TGTGCCAGCAGCCCGCGGACAGGAACTAACTATGGCTACACCTTC; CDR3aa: CASSPRTGTNYGYTF